This T cell receptor beta chain was sequenced during a study of T cells in localized non-small cell lung cancer. Findings and caveats of the study: Uninvolved adjacent lung had more T cell clonality than any other tissue, topping tumor.

Profiled with immunoSEQ multiplex PCR; TCRdb holds only in-frame clones, not every one. The profile shows tens of thousands of clones, approximately 88% of them singletons. A remark on this clone: Its antigen is unidentified.

The sequences come from peripheral blood, collected before any cancer treatment. This TCR derives from a man between 40 and 69 years old with stage I lung adenocarcinoma.

CDR3 amino acids: CASSRQGVETQYF. Here the CDR3 DNA reads TGTGCCAGCAGCCGCCAGGGGGTCGAGACCCAGTACTTC. V gene TRBV14 combines with J gene TRBJ2-5, with 7 positions matching TRBD1. The germline V gene encodes CDR1 SGHDN and CDR2 FVKESK. The CDR3 has 13 residues. The trim removed 4 bases at V and 5 bases at J, leaving 4 bases unmatched.